Listed here are 20 T cell receptor beta chains from one sample, sequenced in a study of blood T cell repertoires in COVID-19 (TCRdb year 2020). The library was prepared using the immunoSEQ multiplex PCR assay. TCRdb stores this immuneACCESS table with in-frame sequences only. Part of the clones is absent; in the studies checked, under half of the shortfall reflects unresolved V genes, and no reason is known for the rest. Here the sample has roughly 80,000 clones; around 81% occur a single time. Of the sample, over 35% falls within the top ten clones. Sequencing was performed on peripheral blood. The receptors stem from an elderly man with acute or convalescent COVID-19.

The chain has TRBV27 and TRBJ2-3; 8 bases are shared with TRBD1. The CDR3 spans 16 residues. Trimming took 2 bases from V and 2 from J; bases not matched to a gene: 6. Germline values: CDR1 MNHEY, CDR2 SMNVEV (reference sequence). The CDR3: CASSLRRTGTTDTQYF. The CDR3 DNA reads as TGTGCCAGCAGTTTACGGAGGACAGGGACCACAGATACGCAGTATTTT.

The chain couples TRBV23-1 to TRBJ2-5; D is possibly TRBD1 (6 bases). TRBV23-1 is annotated as an ORF whose role is uncertain. Between the trimmed V and J ends, which lost 4 bases and 4 bases, there was a span of 13 bases. The length of the CDR3 is 14 residues. The CDR3 protein is CASSPLGAGETQYF. CDR3 DNA sequence: TGCGCCAGCAGTCCTCTGGGGGCAGGAGAGACCCAGTACTTC.

The chain links TRBV28 to TRBJ2-7, with TRBD1 matching over 12 bases. The CDR3 covers 15 residues. Germline V gene lookup returns CDR1 MDHEN and CDR2 SYDVKM. The J segment lost 4 bases and the V segment lost 6 bases, leaving 7 bases of the junction unmatched. The CDR3 loop is CASRRDRGLFYEQYF. In DNA, the CDR3 is TGTGCCAGCAGGCGGGACAGGGGGCTATTTTACGAGCAGTACTTC.

J is TRBJ1-1 and V is TRBV29-1; D unclear. V dropped 2 bases and J dropped 4 bases, with 11 bases sitting between them. Germline V gene sequence: CDR1 SQVTM, CDR2 ANQGSEA. The CDR3 has 13 amino acids. DNA of the CDR3: TGCAGCGTTGAAAAGGCGGGGTTCACTGAAGCTTTCTTT. Residues: CSVEKAGFTEAFF.

The V call is TRBV28, the J call TRBJ2-5; no clear D. Germline V CDR1 and CDR2: MDHEN, SYDVKM. V lost 2 bases to trimming and J lost 5 bases, with 9 bases between them. The CDR3 is made up of 13 amino acids. CDR3 region: CASSLGARETQYF. DNA for the CDR3: TGTGCCAGCAGTTTAGGAGCGAGGGAGACCCAGTACTTC. The full variable domain, completed using reference TRBV28 and TRBJ2-5, is DVKVTQSSRYLVKRTGEKVFLECVQDMDHENMFWYRQDPGLGLRLIYFSYDVKMKEKGDIPEGYSVSREKKERFSLILESASTNQTSMYLCASSLGARETQYFGPGTRLLVL.

This chain connects TRBV2 to TRBJ1-1; 7 nucleotides agree with TRBD1. V lost 4 bases to trimming and J lost 8 bases; unmatched junction nucleotides: 4. CDR3 length: 12 amino acids. Per germline, CDR1 SNHLY and CDR2 FYNNEI. DNA for the CDR3: TGTGCCAGCAGTGTACAGGGGAAGGAAGCTTTCTTT. Protein product: CASSVQGKEAFF.

The chain employs TRBV12-3 or TRBV12-4 and TRBJ1-1; no reliable D call. V lost 5 bases to trimming and J lost 0 bases, with 7 bases between them. The CDR3 spans 13 residues. The CDR3 bases are TGTGCCAGCAGTGGTTACATGAACACTGAAGCTTTCTTT. Translating gives CASSGYMNTEAFF.

V and J are TRBV27 and TRBJ1-5, with 7 bases that match TRBD1. The CDR3 covers 17 residues. Germline V CDR1 and CDR2: MNHEY, SMNVEV (reference sequence). V dropped 5 bases and J dropped 1; count of bases not matched to a gene: 11. DNA for the CDR3: TGTGCCAGCAGTCCCTGGACAGGTTCGAGGAGCAATCAGCCCCAGCATTTT. The encoded protein is CASSPWTGSRSNQPQHF.

V usage is TRBV3-1 (or the pseudogene TRBV3-2) and J usage is TRBJ2-5; 8 positions match TRBD2. Trimming cost V 5 bases and J 3 bases; bases outside gene matches: 5. The CDR3 consists of 14 residues. Per the germline V gene, CDR1 is LGHDT and CDR2 is YNNKEL (reference sequence). CDR3 residues: CASSASGSKETQYF. CDR3 sequence (DNA): TGTGCCAGCAGCGCCAGCGGGAGTAAAGAGACCCAGTACTTC.

This clone came up once. CDR3 loop: CSAFQGNTIYF. DNA for the CDR3: TGCAGTGCTTTTCAGGGAAACACCATATATTTT. The chain recombines TRBV20-1 with TRBJ1-3; D is unresolved. Germline lookup yields CDR1 DFQATT and CDR2 SNEGSKA (reference sequence). Deletions cut 5 bases from V and 4 bases from J, with 6 bases between. The CDR3 runs to 11 residues.

This clone was recorded at least ten times. The chain is built from TRBV18 and TRBJ1-4, with D perhaps matching TRBD1 (6 bases). The V end was cut by 3 bases, the J end by 7 bases, with 12 bases between. Per the germline V gene, CDR1 is KGHSH and CDR2 is LQKENI. CDR3 size: 14 residues. This CDR3 reads CASSPQGLGEKLFF. The CDR3 region has the DNA TGTGCCAGCTCACCCCAGGGGCTCGGTGAAAAACTGTTTTTT.

The CDR3 sequence is CASIKDIQETQYF. The DNA for the CDR3 is TGTGCCAGCATTAAGGACATACAAGAGACCCAGTACTTC. The chain uses TRBV6-5 and TRBJ2-5, with D perhaps TRBD1 (5 bases). The CDR3 length is 13 residues. Trimming took off 7 bases at V and 2 bases at J, with 11 bases between the two ends. Germline CDR1 and CDR2: MNHEY and SVGAGI.

Only a few counts were recorded for this clone. The chain recombines TRBV7-9 with TRBJ1-2; 8 bases align to TRBD1. CDR3 length: 14 residues. Germline V gene lookup returns CDR1 SEHNR and CDR2 FQNEAQ (reference sequence). With V trimmed by 2 bases and J by 4 bases, 3 bases remained unmatched. In DNA, the CDR3 is TGTGCCAGCAGCTTAAGGGACAGGTTCTATGGCTACACCTTC. Its translation: CASSLRDRFYGYTF.

This clone has more than one count but fewer than ten. The V gene is TRBV11-2, the J gene TRBJ2-2; 8 bases are shared with TRBD2. The junction had 6 bases not matched to a gene; V was cut back by 2 bases and J by 4 bases. CDR1 is SGHAT, CDR2 FQNNGV, per germline. The CDR3 runs to 16 residues. CDR3 amino acids: CASSLRVTSGTGELFF. The CDR3 region has the DNA TGTGCCAGCAGCTTACGAGTCACTAGCGGCACCGGGGAGCTGTTTTTT.

This clone was seen a handful of times. The chain couples TRBV28 to TRBJ1-3; 8 bases are a match to TRBD1. The CDR3 runs to 16 residues. V trimming: 2 bases; J trimming: 7 bases; junction bases outside the gene matches: 10. In germline, CDR1 is MDHEN, CDR2 SYDVKM. The CDR3 loop is CASSLTGQGGTNTIYF. The CDR3 nucleotides read TGTGCCAGCAGTTTAACCGGACAGGGTGGGACGAACACCATATATTTT.

This clone was found a few times. The chain recombines TRBV2 with TRBJ2-7, with D perhaps matching TRBD1 (5 bases). CDR1 is SNHLY and CDR2 is FYNNEI in the germline V gene. CDR3 length: 11 amino acids. Trimming pared 7 bases from V and 7 bases from J, leaving 11 bases between. CDR3: CASNNRGEQYF. In nucleotides, the CDR3 is TGTGCCAGCAATAATAGGGGTGAGCAGTACTTC.

The chain employs TRBV3-1 (or the pseudogene TRBV3-2) and TRBJ1-2, with a weak D call TRBD1 (6 bases). Trimming took off 3 bases at V and 4 bases at J, with 15 bases between the two ends. CDR1 and CDR2 (germline): LGHDT, YNNKEL (reference sequence). The CDR3 extends over 15 amino acids. The CDR3 sequence: CASSQGAQGLYGYTF. Written as DNA, the CDR3 is TGTGCCAGCAGCCAGGGCGCACAGGGCCTCTATGGCTACACCTTC.

The rearrangement uses TRBV18 and TRBJ1-3; 10 bases fit TRBD1. V lost 4 bases to trimming and J lost 2 bases; unmatched junction nucleotides: 5. Germline loops: CDR1 KGHSH, CDR2 LQKENI. The CDR3 consists of 16 residues. The CDR3 coding sequence is TGTGCCAGCTCACACGCCGGGACAGGGGCTGGAAACACCATATATTTT. Protein sequence: CASSHAGTGAGNTIYF. The complete variable domain, with remaining parts taken from reference TRBV18 and TRBJ1-3, reads NAGVMQNPRHLVRRRGQEARLRCSPMKGHSHVYWYRQLPEEGLKFMVYLQKENIIDESGMPKERFSAEFPKEGPSILRIQQVVRGDSAAYFCASSHAGTGAGNTIYFGEGSWLTVV.

As DNA, the CDR3 is TGTGCCAGCTCACCTCCTGCGGGAAATTCTGAAAAACTGTTTTTT. This codes for CASSPPAGNSEKLFF. V and J are TRBV18 and TRBJ1-4; D is undetermined. The V end was cut by 3 bases, the J end by 7 bases, with 15 bases between. Germline values: CDR1 KGHSH, CDR2 LQKENI. This CDR3 spans 15 amino acids.

The J gene is TRBJ2-2, the V gene TRBV28, with 7 bases aligning to TRBD2. CDR3 length: 13 amino acids. V gave up 8 bases and J gave up 0 bases; unmatched junction bases: 0. CDR1 and CDR2 from the germline V gene are MDHEN and SYDVKM. CDR3 region: CASGLANTGELFF. CDR3 nucleotides: TGTGCCAGCGGACTAGCGAACACCGGGGAGCTGTTTTTT.